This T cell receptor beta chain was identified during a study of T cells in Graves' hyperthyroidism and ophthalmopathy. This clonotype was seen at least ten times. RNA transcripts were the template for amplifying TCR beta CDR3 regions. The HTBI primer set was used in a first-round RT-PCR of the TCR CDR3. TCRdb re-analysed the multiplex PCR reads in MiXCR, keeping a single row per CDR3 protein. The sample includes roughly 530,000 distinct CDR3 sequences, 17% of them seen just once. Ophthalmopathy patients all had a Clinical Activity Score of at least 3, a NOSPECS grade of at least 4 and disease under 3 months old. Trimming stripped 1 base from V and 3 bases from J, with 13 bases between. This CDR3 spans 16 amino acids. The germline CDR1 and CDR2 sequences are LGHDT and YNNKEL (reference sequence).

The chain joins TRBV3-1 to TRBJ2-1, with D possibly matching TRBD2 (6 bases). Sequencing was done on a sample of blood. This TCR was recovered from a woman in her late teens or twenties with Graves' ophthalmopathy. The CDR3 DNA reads TGTGCCAGCAGCCAAGGCCATGGGACTTACTACAATGAGCAGTTCTTC. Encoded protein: CASSQGHGTYYNEQFF.